One sample yielded the 14 T cell receptor beta chains listed below, sequenced in a study of metastatic and nonmetastatic thyroid tumors. TCRdb reanalyzed the PCR reads with MiXCR. The profile covers about 25,000 clones, with roughly 19% appearing a single time and 20% to 30% taken by the ten largest. Patients had received no treatment of any kind before thyroid surgery. Sequencing was performed on blood. The receptors here all came from a male donor with papillary thyroid cancer or a benign thyroid nodule (not recorded which). Some clones in this sample may be carry-over from other donors' samples.

The J gene is TRBJ1-1, the V gene TRBV19; D possibly corresponds to TRBD1 (5 bases). Germline assignment: CDR1 LNHDA and CDR2 SQIVND (reference sequence). The CDR3 sequence is 15 residues long. CDR3 region: CALMIHGGVNTEAFF. For the CDR3, the DNA is TGTGCATTAATGATCCACGGAGGGGTGAACACTGAAGCTTTCTTT. The whole variable domain, filled in from reference TRBV19 and TRBJ1-1, reads DGGITQSPKYLFRKEGQNVTLSCEQNLNHDAMYWYRQDPGQGLRLIYYSQIVNDFQKGDIAEGYSVSREKKESFPLTVTSAQKNPTAFYLCALMIHGGVNTEAFFGQGTRLTVV.

This clone was counted ten times or more. The V and J genes are TRBV5-4 and TRBJ1-1, with no clear D. V lost 4 bases and J lost 1, with 14 bases in between. The CDR3 is made up of 15 amino acids. Germline V gives CDR1 SGHNT, CDR2 YYREEE (reference sequence). CDR3 protein: CASSLRAGPNTEAFF. The CDR3 coding sequence is TGTGCCAGCAGCCTTCGTGCAGGCCCGAACACTGAAGCTTTCTTT.

This clone has at least ten counts. The rearrangement links TRBV3-1 to TRBJ1-2; no firm D call. The V end lost 2 bases, the J end lost 3 bases, and 22 bases lay between the germline ends. Germline CDR1 LGHDT, CDR2 YNNKEL (reference sequence). This CDR3 has 18 residues. The CDR3 coding sequence is TGTGCCAGCAGCCAATTTGGCACGCGACCAAGACAAGACTATGGCTACACCTTC. Protein product: CASSQFGTRPRQDYGYTF.

On this clone: At one end, the junction sequence differs from germline, possibly due to a read error. V and J are TRBV13 and TRBJ2-1; tentative D call: TRBD2 (6 bases). Germline lookup yields CDR1 PRHDT and CDR2 FYEKMQ (reference sequence). This CDR3 has 13 amino acids. Here the CDR3 reads CASSLVRDVLPSF. In DNA, the CDR3 is TGTGCCAGCAGCTTAGTGCGGGACGTTCTCCCTTCCTTC.

This clone came up a few times. An end of the junction differs from the germline gene, which may be a read error. The chain uses TRBV20-1 and TRBJ1-1; 9 nucleotides line up with TRBD1. The germline gives CDR1 DFQATT, CDR2 SNEGSKA (reference sequence). This CDR3 is 15 amino acids long. The CDR3 loop is CGAPGTGRGNTEALF. The DNA of the CDR3 is TGCGGTGCTCCCGGGACAGGGCGAGGGAACACTGAAGCTCTCTTT.

The gene calls are TRBV12-3 or TRBV12-4 and TRBJ2-3; maybe TRBD1 (5 bases). The CDR3 has 15 residues. Trimming took 3 bases from V and 4 from J, leaving 14 bases between them. The CDR3 region is CASSFGAWGSDTQYF. The CDR3 DNA follows: TGTGCCAGCAGTTTTGGGGCATGGGGCTCAGATACGCAGTATTTT.

This sequence joins TRBV6-1 and TRBJ1-6; no reliable D call. This CDR3 contains 14 residues. The germline CDR1 and CDR2 sequences are MNHNS and SASEGT. Trimming shortened V by 4 bases and J by 5 bases, and 9 bases separated the two germline ends. The CDR3: CASSASRNNSPLHF. DNA for the CDR3: TGTGCCAGCAGTGCCTCCAGGAATAATTCACCCCTCCACTTT.

In this sample, this clone turned up many times. The germline gene is not matched at one end of the junction; a read error may be the cause. The rearrangement uses TRBV7-7 and TRBJ2-5; 8 bases line up with TRBD2. CDR3 size: 13 residues. The germline V gene encodes CDR1 SSHAT and CDR2 FNYEAQ (reference sequence). The CDR3 bases are TGTGCTAGCAGCTTAGCGGGGCACGAGACCCAGTACTTC. Translated: CASSLAGHETQYF.

The chain recombines TRBV6-2 or TRBV6-3 with TRBJ1-6, with 7 bases aligning to TRBD1. The CDR3 is made up of 15 amino acids. Trimming took 0 bases from V and 12 from J; bases not matched to a gene: 8. Germline V gene data show CDR1 as MNHEY and CDR2 as SVGEGT. CDR3 nucleotide sequence: TGTGCCAGCAGTTACTCCGGGACAGTGGGGATACCCCTCCACTTT. Its translation: CASSYSGTVGIPLHF.

This clone was detected a few times. This may stem from a read error, because a much larger clone lies one nucleotide away. Distinct nucleotide sequences in the sample also encode this CDR3. The chain joins TRBV10-3 to TRBJ2-3; D perhaps matches TRBD2 (6 bases). The CDR3 loop spans 11 amino acids. V lost 8 bases and J 4 bases, leaving 7 bases between the germline ends. CDR1 and CDR2 from the germline V gene are ENHRY and SYGVKD. The CDR3: CAIGGADTQYF. As DNA, the CDR3 is TGTGCCATCGGAGGGGCAGATACGCAGTATTTT.

This clone occurred many times. This chain joins TRBV7-3 and TRBJ2-2, with D perhaps matching TRBD1 (6 bases). The V gene lost 2 bases and the J gene lost 1 base, with 8 bases spanning the gap. The CDR3 is 15 residues long. The germline V gene has CDR1 SGHTA and CDR2 FQGTGA. This CDR3 is CASSLSGQNTGELFF. DNA of the CDR3: TGTGCCAGCAGCTTATCGGGACAGAACACCGGGGAGCTGTTTTTT.

This clone was seen many times. The chain has TRBV9 and TRBJ2-3; D ambiguous. Germline values: CDR1 SGDLS, CDR2 YYNGEE. With 0 bases removed from V and 1 base from J, the gap between germline ends came to 3 bases. There are 13 residues in the CDR3. The chain's CDR3 is CASSVGGTDTQYF. CDR3 in DNA: TGTGCCAGCAGCGTAGGGGGCACAGATACGCAGTATTTT.

Regarding this clone: The CDR3 does not end in the conserved phenylalanine or tryptophan, so this is likely a read error. The genes are TRBV5-1 and TRBJ1-2; D is possibly TRBD1 (5 bases). There are 13 residues in the CDR3. V lost 7 bases to trimming and J lost 6 bases, with 16 bases between them. The V gene's germline CDR1 is SGHRS and CDR2 YFSETQ. The CDR3 nucleotides read TGCGCCAGCGGAGACACAGGTACCCATGGCTACACCTCC. It yields the protein CASGDTGTHGYTS.

Many counts were recorded for this clone. The rearrangement joins TRBV27 to TRBJ2-3; 7 bases are a match to TRBD1. This CDR3 spans 14 amino acids. Germline trimming cut 9 bases from V and 4 bases from J; bases unmatched to any gene: 10. The germline V gene has CDR1 MNHEY and CDR2 SMNVEV (reference sequence). CDR3 region: CASRQGNWADTQYF. The CDR3 DNA reads TGTGCCAGTAGACAGGGTAATTGGGCAGATACGCAGTATTTT.